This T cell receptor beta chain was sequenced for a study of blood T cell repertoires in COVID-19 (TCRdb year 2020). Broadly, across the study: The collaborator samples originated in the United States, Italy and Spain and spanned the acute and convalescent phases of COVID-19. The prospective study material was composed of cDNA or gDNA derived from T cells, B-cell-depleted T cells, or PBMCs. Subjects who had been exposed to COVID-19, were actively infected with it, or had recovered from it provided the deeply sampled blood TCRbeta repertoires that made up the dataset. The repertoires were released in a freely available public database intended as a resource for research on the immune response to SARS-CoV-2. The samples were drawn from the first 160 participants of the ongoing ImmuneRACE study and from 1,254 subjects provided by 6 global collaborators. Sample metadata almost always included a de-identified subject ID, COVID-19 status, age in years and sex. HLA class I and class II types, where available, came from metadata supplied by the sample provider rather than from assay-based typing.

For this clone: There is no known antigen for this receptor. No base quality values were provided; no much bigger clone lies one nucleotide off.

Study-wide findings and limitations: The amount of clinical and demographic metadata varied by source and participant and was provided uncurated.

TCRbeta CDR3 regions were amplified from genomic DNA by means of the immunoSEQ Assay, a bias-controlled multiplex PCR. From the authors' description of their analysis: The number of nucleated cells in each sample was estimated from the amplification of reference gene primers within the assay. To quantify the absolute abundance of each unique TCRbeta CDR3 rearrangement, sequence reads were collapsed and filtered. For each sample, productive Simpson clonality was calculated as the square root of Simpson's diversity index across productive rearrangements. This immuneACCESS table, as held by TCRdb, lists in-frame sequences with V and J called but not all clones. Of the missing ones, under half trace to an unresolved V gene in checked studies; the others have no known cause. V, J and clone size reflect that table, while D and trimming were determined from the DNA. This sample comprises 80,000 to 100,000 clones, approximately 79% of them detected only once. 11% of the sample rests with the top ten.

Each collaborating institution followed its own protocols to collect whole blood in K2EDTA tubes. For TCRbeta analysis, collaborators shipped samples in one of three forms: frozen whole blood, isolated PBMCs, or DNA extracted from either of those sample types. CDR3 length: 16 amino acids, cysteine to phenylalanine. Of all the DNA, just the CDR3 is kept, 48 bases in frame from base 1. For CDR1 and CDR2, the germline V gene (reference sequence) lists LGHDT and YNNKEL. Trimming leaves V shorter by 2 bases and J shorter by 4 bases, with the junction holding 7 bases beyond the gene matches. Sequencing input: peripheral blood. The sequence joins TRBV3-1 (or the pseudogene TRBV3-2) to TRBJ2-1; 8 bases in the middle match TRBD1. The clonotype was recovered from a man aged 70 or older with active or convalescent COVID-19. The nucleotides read TGTGCCAGCAGCCAAACTCAGGGGGCCGGATACAATGAGCAGTTCTTC. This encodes CASSQTQGAGYNEQFF.